This passage covers 28 T cell receptor beta chains from one sample sequenced in a study of molecular identifiers for immune sequencing clone quantification. A single record per CDR3 protein comes from TCRdb applying MiXCR to the PCR reads. The sample contains tens of thousands of distinct CDR3 sequences, approximately 40% of which appear only once. The specimen sequenced was naive CD8+ T cells from blood, with Jurkat cell RNA spiked in. The subset: FACS-sorted CD8+CD4-CCR7+CD45RA+ naive T cells. Every receptor here comes from a human donor in good health. Some libraries in this study had Jurkat cell RNA spiked in.

The J gene is TRBJ1-4, the V gene TRBV28, with D unclear. Between the trimmed V and J ends, which lost 3 bases and 8 bases, there was a span of 7 bases. The CDR3 contains 12 residues. Germline V CDR1 and CDR2: MDHEN, SYDVKM. The CDR3 loop is CASSLQQEKLFF. In DNA, the CDR3 is TGTGCCAGCAGTTTGCAGCAGGAAAAACTGTTTTTT. The whole variable domain, remainder taken from reference TRBV28 and TRBJ1-4, is DVKVTQSSRYLVKRTGEKVFLECVQDMDHENMFWYRQDPGLGLRLIYFSYDVKMKEKGDIPEGYSVSREKKERFSLILESASTNQTSMYLCASSLQQEKLFFGSGTQLSVL.

The chain links TRBV15 to TRBJ1-6; D unclear. This CDR3 region has 17 residues. Trimming pared 0 bases from V and 0 bases from J, leaving 9 bases between. In germline, CDR1 is LNHNV, CDR2 YYDKDF (reference sequence). DNA of the CDR3: TGTGCCACCAGCAGAGATCCCGCGAGCTCCTATAATTCACCCCTCCACTTT. Translated: CATSRDPASSYNSPLHF.

J is TRBJ2-3 and V is TRBV4-2, with 7 bases that match TRBD2. The CDR3 spans 15 residues. Germline CDR1 LGHNA, CDR2 YNFKEQ. J was trimmed by 12 bases and V by 0 bases; bases with no gene match: 12. CDR3 sequence: CASSQEPSGVPEQYF. CDR3 DNA: TGTGCCAGCAGCCAAGAGCCTAGCGGAGTCCCCGAACAGTATTTT.

This clonotype was counted only a few times. The chain has TRBV5-4 and TRBJ2-7; 8 nucleotides match TRBD1. The CDR3 covers 14 residues. Per germline, CDR1 SGHNT and CDR2 YYREEE (reference sequence). The V segment lost 0 bases and the J segment 5 bases; nucleotides outside the gene matches: 4. The CDR3 DNA reads as TGTGCCAGCAGCTTGGGACAGGGGTATGACGAGCAGTACTTC. Residues: CASSLGQGYDEQYF.

The chain joins TRBV6-5 to TRBJ1-2; 7 nucleotides line up with TRBD1. V lost 7 bases, J lost 4 bases, and 15 bases stayed unmatched. The CDR3 covers 16 residues. Germline V lookup: CDR1 MNHEY, CDR2 SVGAGI. The CDR3 reads CASKAAPGTESYGYTF. CDR3 bases: TGTGCCAGCAAAGCTGCCCCCGGGACAGAAAGCTATGGCTACACCTTC.

As for this clonotype: A much larger clone sits a single nucleotide away, making a read error possible. DNA of the CDR3: TGTGCCTGCAGCTCTCAGGGGAACACCGGGGAGCTGTTTTTT. It yields the protein CACSSQGNTGELFF. The chain links TRBV5-4 to TRBJ2-2; possibly TRBD1 for D (5 bases). CDR1 is SGHNT and CDR2 is YYREEE in the germline V gene (reference sequence). The CDR3 spans 14 residues.

Note on this clonotype: As the CDR3 is not closed by the conserved phenylalanine or tryptophan, this likely results from a read error. The V gene is TRBV10-3, the J gene TRBJ1-1; D is unclear. The CDR3 extends over 11 amino acids. V gave up 8 bases and J gave up 4 bases, with 8 bases separating them. Germline V gene sequence: CDR1 ENHRY, CDR2 SYGVKD. CDR3 in DNA: TGTGCCATCGGTCGGCTCACTGAAGCTTTCTTA. Translation gives CAIGRLTEAFL.

Points on this clonotype: The junction departs from the called germline gene at one end, perhaps through a read error. The gene calls are TRBV7-8 and TRBJ1-4; D is possibly TRBD1 (5 bases). Germline CDR1 SGHVS, CDR2 FQNEAQ. CDR3 length: 14 amino acids. For the CDR3, the DNA is TGTGCCAGCAGCCAACACAGGAATAATGAAAAACTGTTATTT. Translation gives CASSQHRNNEKLLF.

This chain uses TRBV28 with TRBJ2-7; TRBD2 is a possible D gene (6 bases). Germline V gene sequence: CDR1 MDHEN, CDR2 SYDVKM. CDR3 size: 15 residues. The V and J ends lost 3 bases and 3 bases respectively, with 15 bases between them. CDR3 loop: CASSFLGDFIYEQYF. The CDR3 DNA sequence: TGTGCCAGCAGTTTTTTAGGGGACTTCATCTACGAGCAGTACTTC.

This clonotype was seen more than once but under ten times. The V call is TRBV4-3, the J call TRBJ2-4; no clear D gene. This CDR3 has 13 amino acids. Germline CDR1 is LGHNA and CDR2 is YSLEER. The ends were cut back, 9 bases at V and 5 bases at J, with 14 bases in the middle. This chain's CDR3 is CASLNLDENIQYF. CDR3 bases: TGCGCCAGTTTAAATCTGGACGAAAACATTCAGTACTTC.

This clonotype was seen a handful of times. CDR3 DNA sequence: TGTGCCAGCAGTGAGTGGGGGATCGGGGAGCTGTTTTTT. Encoded protein: CASSEWGIGELFF. The chain links TRBV6-1 to TRBJ2-2; D might be TRBD1 or TRBD2, each matching 5 bases. CDR3 length: 13 amino acids. Germline values: CDR1 MNHNS, CDR2 SASEGT. Deletions cut 3 bases from V and 7 bases from J, with 9 bases between.

This clonotype was observed many times. The V gene is TRBV28, the J gene TRBJ2-2; the D gene is possibly TRBD2 (5 bases). Germline CDR1 and CDR2: MDHEN and SYDVKM. V shed 2 bases and J shed 1 base, with 8 bases lying between them. This CDR3 is built from 15 residues. Here the CDR3 reads CASSLQSGNTGELFF. The CDR3 coding sequence is TGTGCCAGCAGTTTACAAAGCGGGAACACCGGGGAGCTGTTTTTT.

This chain links TRBV29-1 with TRBJ2-5; 11 bases agree with TRBD2. The CDR3 extends over 20 amino acids. Looked up from germline, CDR1 is SQVTM and CDR2 is ANQGSEA. V shed 7 bases and J 3 bases; nucleotides not matched to a gene: 25. The CDR3 bases are TGCAGCGCTGTACTGACATACAGACTAGCGGGAAACCTGTGGGAAGAGACCCAGTACTTC. Amino acid sequence: CSAVLTYRLAGNLWEETQYF.

The table lists this clonotype with many counts. The rearrangement joins TRBV28 to TRBJ2-7; D tentatively reads TRBD1 or TRBD2 (5 bases each). Germline V gene sequence: CDR1 MDHEN, CDR2 SYDVKM. CDR3 length equals 14 residues. The V end was cut by 6 bases, the J end by 3 bases, with 15 bases between. CDR3 residues: CASSTGRFFYEQYF. CDR3 nucleotides: TGTGCCAGCAGCACGGGACGCTTTTTCTACGAGCAGTACTTC.

This clonotype has a count of ten or more. This sequence joins TRBV28 and TRBJ1-1; TRBD1 aligns across 8 bases. The CDR3 loop spans 14 amino acids. Germline CDR1 is MDHEN and CDR2 is SYDVKM. Germline trimming cut 6 bases from V and 4 bases from J; bases unmatched to any gene: 7. The CDR3 DNA reads TGTGCCAGCAGCTTAACAGGGGGTGGCACTGAAGCTTTCTTT. Protein: CASSLTGGGTEAFF.

Only a few counts were recorded for this clonotype. The chain employs TRBV7-9 and TRBJ2-5, with D tentatively TRBD1 (5 bases). The ends were cut back, 1 base at V and 0 bases at J, with 12 bases in the middle. Germline-derived CDR1 and CDR2 are SEHNR and FQNEAQ (reference sequence). This CDR3 has 16 amino acids. The CDR3 DNA is TGTGCCAGCAGCTTAGAACAGGCAGGCTACCAAGAGACCCAGTACTTC. This gives the protein CASSLEQAGYQETQYF.

This clonotype was found a few times. The V gene is TRBV20-1, the J gene TRBJ2-7; the match to TRBD2 covers 11 bases. J gave up 5 bases and V 6 bases, and 12 bases lay outside the gene matches. The CDR3 contains 15 residues. Germline-derived CDR1 and CDR2 are DFQATT and SNEGSKA (reference sequence). The CDR3 protein is CSAESDSGRGNEQYF. The CDR3, as DNA: TGCAGTGCCGAGTCGGATAGCGGGAGGGGCAACGAGCAGTACTTC.

The J gene is TRBJ1-1, the V gene TRBV6-5; a weak D match, TRBD1 (5 bases). This CDR3 contains 14 residues. Deletions cut 7 bases from V and 0 bases from J, with 12 bases between. Germline V gives CDR1 MNHEY, CDR2 SVGAGI. CDR3 residues: CASIRDPMNTEAFF. As DNA, the CDR3 is TGTGCCAGCATCAGGGATCCAATGAACACTGAAGCTTTCTTT.

This clonotype was counted at least ten times. The J gene is TRBJ2-5, the V gene TRBV28; 9 nucleotides line up with TRBD2. Germline CDR1 reads MDHEN; CDR2 reads SYDVKM. Germline trimming cut 5 bases from V and 3 bases from J; bases unmatched to any gene: 4. The CDR3 length is 14 residues. The CDR3 here is CASSPVAGEETQYF. The CDR3 coding sequence is TGTGCCAGCAGTCCTGTAGCGGGAGAAGAGACCCAGTACTTC.

The V gene is TRBV11-2, the J gene TRBJ2-7; D call uncertain. V was trimmed by 3 bases and J by 3 bases, leaving 3 bases between them. This CDR3 has 11 residues. The germline CDR1 and CDR2 sequences are SGHAT and FQNNGV. As DNA, the CDR3 is TGTGCCAGCAGCTTGAACTACGAGCAGTACTTC. Protein product: CASSLNYEQYF.

This clonotype was seen at least ten times. CDR3 loop: CASSPGAGELFF. In DNA form, the CDR3 reads TGTGCCAGCAGTCCGGGGGCCGGGGAGCTGTTTTTT. This rearrangement joins TRBV27 to TRBJ2-2; weak D call: TRBD2 (6 bases). CDR1 is MNHEY and CDR2 is SMNVEV in the germline V gene (reference sequence). The V gene lost 5 bases and the J gene lost 6 bases, with 7 bases spanning the gap. The CDR3 contains 12 residues.

In nucleotides, the CDR3 is TGTGCCAGCAGTTCGGGTCGGCAGGCCATGGACATTCAGTACTTC. Its translation: CASSSGRQAMDIQYF. This chain uses TRBV27 with TRBJ2-4; D gene ambiguous. The germline V gene has CDR1 MNHEY and CDR2 SMNVEV (reference sequence). V dropped 4 bases and J dropped 8 bases, with 18 bases sitting between them. This CDR3 is built from 15 residues.

This clonotype was detected many times. The chain employs TRBV4-3 and TRBJ1-5; D is perhaps TRBD1 (5 bases). The CDR3 runs to 15 residues. Trimming took 0 bases from V and 6 from J, leaving 12 bases between them. Germline V gene data show CDR1 as LGHNA and CDR2 as YSLEER. The DNA of the CDR3 is TGCGCCAGCAGCCAAGATATAGGGGTGGGTCAGCCCCAGCATTTT. Translating gives CASSQDIGVGQPQHF.

There are many counts of this clonotype. The chain is built from TRBV4-1 and TRBJ1-1; TRBD1 matches at 8 bases. This CDR3 has 14 amino acids. CDR1 and CDR2 from the germline V gene are MGHRA and YSYEKL. With V trimmed by 8 bases and J by 0 bases, 5 bases remained unmatched. CDR3 in amino acids: CASSETGVNTEAFF. CDR3 in DNA: TGCGCCAGCTCCGAGACAGGGGTGAACACTGAAGCTTTCTTT.

This clonotype was counted ten times or more. This chain links TRBV20-1 with TRBJ1-1, with 10 bases that match TRBD1. The CDR3 runs 13 residues. Germline V CDR1 and CDR2: DFQATT, SNEGSKA (reference sequence). After removal of 4 bases from V and 6 bases from J, the junction contained 5 bases not matched to a gene. CDR3 sequence reads: CSATTGGESEAFF. The CDR3 nucleotides are TGCAGTGCTACGACAGGGGGCGAATCTGAAGCTTTCTTT.

This clonotype occurred a few times. The chain is built from TRBV28 and TRBJ1-2, with D uncertain. V dropped 6 bases and J dropped 2 bases, with 10 bases sitting between them. Germline values: CDR1 MDHEN, CDR2 SYDVKM. The CDR3 is made up of 13 amino acids. The CDR3: CASSPATNYGYTF. The CDR3 coding sequence is TGTGCCAGCAGCCCGGCTACCAACTATGGCTACACCTTC.

As to this clonotype: The junction and the germline gene differ at one end; a read error may be behind it. The chain joins TRBV12-3 or TRBV12-4 to TRBJ2-1; TRBD1 agrees at 7 bases. This CDR3 has 13 amino acids. The CDR3 region is CASSFDRDNEQIF. The CDR3 DNA sequence: TGTGCCAGCAGTTTCGACAGGGACAATGAGCAGATCTTC.

Turning to this clonotype: The final CDR3 position lacks the conserved phenylalanine or tryptophan, pointing to a likely read error. This chain connects TRBV11-2 to TRBJ2-7, with D hard to call. CDR3 length equals 12 residues. In germline, CDR1 is SGHAT, CDR2 FQNNGV. V lost 6 bases and J 2 bases, leaving 8 bases between the germline ends. DNA of the CDR3: TGTGCCAGCAGTTTCCTTACCTACGAGCAGTACCTC. This sequence encodes CASSFLTYEQYL.